The subject of this entry is one TCR beta chain. Its antigen is not known. The source of the sample is a study of shared clonotypes between healthy human individuals. Those who donated, Caucasian adults without exception, all lived in Nashville, Tennessee. The run depth of the assay was deep. Clones were sequenced by immunoSEQ multiplex PCR, and TCRdb holds only the in-frame ones, with some missing. The repertoire has 2 million to 3 million clones, more than 85% of them found once; the top ten carry more than 0.35%. Study results and limitations: A small donor pool kept down the genetic and exposure-history diversity that was represented.

Trimming removed 5 bases from V and 3 bases from J; junction bases left unmatched: 9. The CDR3 runs 15 residues. Germline V gene data show CDR1 as MNHEY and CDR2 as SVGAGI. The clonotype originates from a man aged 18 to 30 in good health. Some clones in this sample may be carry-over from other donors' samples. This sequence joins TRBV6-5 and TRBJ1-1; 7 nucleotides line up with TRBD1. The specimen sequenced was naive CD4+ T cells from PBMCs. Subset described: CD45RA+ positively selected. Here the CDR3 reads CASSTLTGVDTEAFF. The CDR3, as DNA: TGTGCCAGCAGTACGCTTACAGGGGTGGACACTGAAGCTTTCTTT.